The entry below gives a single T cell receptor (beta chain) sequence along with its context. Antigen unknown. Vbeta (60) and Jbeta (13) primers were used in the PCR. Authors' analysis steps: The count from a later analysis was tens of millions of unique TCR beta chains, some 12 million of them shared. Clones were read by immunoSEQ multiplex PCR, and TCRdb kept only the in-frame ones, dropping some. D and trimming were read from the DNA, whereas the V and J calls and clone size are those reported in that table. The sample lists 150,000 to 200,000 clones, around 80% occurring once. This sample is part of a study of cytomegalovirus exposure and HLA in healthy donors. The study, taken as a whole, reports: Earlier analysis looked at TCR beta V segments, and most were productive about 90% or about 30% of the time.

Germline CDR1 and CDR2: PRHDT and FYEKMQ (reference sequence). The CDR3 is 15 amino acids. With 0 bases removed from V and 7 bases from J, the gap between germline ends came to 15 bases. Sequences were obtained from PBMCs. This clonotype was obtained from a woman in her 30s in good health and CMV-seropositive. The chain joins TRBV13 to TRBJ1-2; D unresolved. CDR3 protein: CASSLGVPREGGYTF. The CDR3 DNA follows: TGTGCCAGCAGCTTAGGCGTTCCCCGGGAGGGTGGCTACACCTTC.